Following are 17 T cell receptor beta chains from one sample sequenced in a study of tumor-infiltrating lymphocytes in oesophageal squamous cell carcinoma. TCRdb fed the PCR reads into MiXCR, producing one record per CDR3 protein. The sample lists tens of thousands of distinct CDR3 sequences; approximately 37% were seen once. The sample taken for sequencing was esophageal tumor tissue. All receptors come from a female donor with esophageal squamous cell carcinoma.

This clonotype was counted between two and nine times. V usage is TRBV12-3 or TRBV12-4 and J usage is TRBJ2-5, with D uncertain. TRBJ2-1 matches the DNA end more closely, so the J call is doubtful. This CDR3 has 15 amino acids. CDR3 DNA sequence: TGTGCCAGCAGTTTAGGTCTTACTTCCTACAATGAGCAGTTCTTC. Amino acid sequence: CASSLGLTSYNEQFF.

This clonotype came up many times. This chain uses TRBV28 with TRBJ1-5, with a weak D call TRBD1 (6 bases). V was pared by 8 bases and J by 3 bases, with 17 bases between. CDR1 and CDR2 (germline): MDHEN, SYDVKM. CDR3 length: 15 residues. CDR3 coding DNA: TGTGCCAGCTCGGGGGTAGGGGGAATCAATCAGCCCCAGCATTTT. It translates to CASSGVGGINQPQHF.

The gene calls are TRBV18 and TRBJ2-1, with TRBD2 matching 7 bases. The CDR3 loop spans 16 amino acids. Germline assignment: CDR1 KGHSH and CDR2 LQKENI. Trimming cost V 3 bases and J 10 bases; bases outside gene matches: 15. CDR3: CASSPSPRGSSSEQFF. CDR3 bases: TGTGCCAGCTCACCCAGCCCCCGCGGGAGTTCATCCGAGCAGTTCTTC.

The chain couples TRBV7-9 to TRBJ2-1, with 8 bases matching TRBD1. TRBJ2-5 explains the end of the DNA better; the J call may be wrong. Germline CDR1 SEHNR, CDR2 FQNEAQ (reference sequence). The CDR3 runs 14 residues. The CDR3 nucleotides read TGTGCCAGCAGCTTAGCGACAGGGGTAGAGACCCAGTACTTC. Residues: CASSLATGVETQYF.

This clonotype was seen more than once but under ten times. The genes are TRBV2 and TRBJ1-5, with 10 bases matching TRBD1. V trimming: 6 bases; J trimming: 6 bases; junction bases outside the gene matches: 5. CDR1 is SNHLY, CDR2 FYNNEI, per germline. There are 14 residues in the CDR3. DNA of the CDR3: TGTGCCAGCAGGGCCGACAGGGGGCTTCAGCCCCAGCATTTT. It encodes CASRADRGLQPQHF.

This clonotype was recorded at least ten times. The chain uses TRBV6-4 and TRBJ1-2; D is undetermined. The CDR3 is made up of 16 amino acids. The germline CDR1 and CDR2 sequences are MRHNA and SNTAGT. Trimming left V 8 bases short and J 0 bases short, with 19 bases between. Here the CDR3 reads CASQEKGIASNYGYTF. The CDR3 nucleotides read TGTGCCAGCCAAGAGAAAGGGATAGCCTCTAACTATGGCTACACCTTC.

This clonotype appeared many times. The chain employs TRBV27 and TRBJ1-5, with a weak D call TRBD1 (5 bases). The CDR3 is made up of 14 amino acids. V lost 5 bases and J lost 4, with 12 bases in between. Germline CDR1 reads MNHEY; CDR2 reads SMNVEV (reference sequence). The CDR3 protein is CASSPWGGNQPQHF. The CDR3 bases are TGTGCCAGCAGTCCCTGGGGGGGAAATCAGCCCCAGCATTTT.

By proportion, this clonotype is medium-sized (0.01 to 0.1%). The chain recombines TRBV7-2 with TRBJ1-2; D is possibly TRBD1 (5 bases). V gave up 5 bases and J gave up 10 bases, with 20 bases separating them. CDR1 and CDR2 (germline): SGHTA, FQGNSA. The length of the CDR3 is 14 residues. In DNA, the CDR3 is TGTGCCAGCAGCCGTCAGGGCAATTTACCCCACTACACCTTC. Its protein product is CASSRQGNLPHYTF.

This chain connects TRBV2 to TRBJ2-1, with D uncertain. The DNA end favors TRBJ2-5, so the J call may be wrong. The CDR3 runs 13 residues. The germline gives CDR1 SNHLY, CDR2 FYNNEI. The DNA for the CDR3 is TGTGCCAGCAACCCGAACAGCCAAGAGACCCAGTACTTC. Translating it yields CASNPNSQETQYF.

This clonotype is a singleton in its sample. The chain uses TRBV12-3 or TRBV12-4 and TRBJ2-1; D may be TRBD2 (5 bases). The DNA end is a closer match to TRBJ2-5, so the J assignment may be wrong. The CDR3 length is 13 residues. CDR3 residues: CASKSLGEETQYF. The CDR3 region has the DNA TGTGCCAGCAAATCCCTCGGGGAAGAGACCCAGTACTTC.

The chain has TRBV19 and TRBJ1-5; 7 nucleotides match TRBD1. In germline, CDR1 is LNHDA, CDR2 SQIVND (reference sequence). V lost 4 bases and J lost 1; bases outside the gene matches: 4. This CDR3 contains 15 residues. The DNA of the CDR3 is TGTGCCAGTAGTAAACAGGGGCTGAGCAATCAGCCCCAGCATTTT. As protein: CASSKQGLSNQPQHF.

On this clonotype itself: This may stem from a read error, because a much larger clone lies one nucleotide away. This sequence joins TRBV12-3 or TRBV12-4 and TRBJ2-5; D ambiguous. The V and J ends lost 6 bases and 11 bases respectively, with 22 bases between them. The CDR3 has 14 residues. CDR3 nucleotides: TGTGCCAGCAGATCTCGCTACGGTTACAATGAGCAGTACTTC. Translated: CASRSRYGYNEQYF.

The genes are TRBV20-1 and TRBJ2-1, with D possibly TRBD1 on 6 matching bases. CDR1 DFQATT and CDR2 SNEGSKA come from the germline V gene (reference sequence). The CDR3 has 15 amino acids. V dropped 3 bases and J dropped 7 bases, with 19 bases sitting between them. In DNA form, the CDR3 reads TGCAGTGCTAGGTCCGGAACAGGGTCGGGAAATGAGCAGTTCTTC. This codes for CSARSGTGSGNEQFF.

At least ten counts were recorded for this clonotype. The chain recombines TRBV28 with TRBJ1-2; possible D gene TRBD1, 6 bases. CDR3 length equals 16 residues. CDR1 is MDHEN and CDR2 is SYDVKM in the germline V gene. The V gene lost 2 bases and the J gene lost 7 bases, with 20 bases spanning the gap. In DNA form, the CDR3 reads TGTGCCAGCAGTTTAGCCCAGGCAGGGGAGGACCCTGGCTACACCTTC. It yields the protein CASSLAQAGEDPGYTF.

This clonotype was detected ten times or more. The CDR3 spells CASSLSPFGTEAYEQYF. CDR3 sequence (DNA): TGTGCCAGCAGTTTATCCCCTTTCGGGACAGAGGCCTACGAGCAGTACTTC. The V call is TRBV27, the J call TRBJ2-5; 7 positions agree with TRBD1. With the DNA end fitting TRBJ2-7 better, the J assignment may be wrong. The CDR3 has 17 residues. Germline CDR1 reads MNHEY; CDR2 reads SMNVEV (reference sequence).

This rearrangement joins TRBV29-1 to TRBJ2-7; D ambiguous. The end of the DNA fits TRBJ2-1 better, so the J call may be wrong. From germline, CDR1 is SQVTM and CDR2 ANQGSEA. This CDR3 is 13 amino acids long. CDR3 in amino acids: CSVDWGNQETQFF. CDR3 DNA: TGCAGCGTTGATTGGGGAAACCAAGAGACCCAGTTCTTC.

The V call is TRBV12-3 or TRBV12-4, the J call TRBJ2-5; 15 nucleotides align to TRBD2. With V trimmed by 7 bases and J by 4 bases, 4 bases remained unmatched. The CDR3 runs to 15 residues. In DNA, the CDR3 is TGTGCCAGCACTATGGGACTAGCGGGAGGAGAGACCCAGTACTTC. This encodes CASTMGLAGGETQYF.